This TCR beta chain was obtained from a study of blood T cell repertoires in COVID-19. Source study methods: Cell counts per sample came from amplifying reference gene primers. Assay used: immunoSEQ multiplex PCR; TCRdb lists only in-frame clones, some missing. D and trimming were read from the DNA, whereas the V and J calls and clone size are those reported in that table. The sample carries about 120,000 clones, 75% to 90% recorded once. The sequenced sample was peripheral blood. The clonotype originates from a man between 65 and 85 years old with active or convalescent COVID-19.

The CDR3 nucleotides read TGTGCCAGTAGTGTCGCTCCACAGGGGGCGGATTCACCCCTCCACTTT. Translation gives CASSVAPQGADSPLHF. This chain links TRBV19 with TRBJ1-6, with 9 bases aligning to TRBD1. V was clipped by 5 bases and J by 8 bases; unmatched bases: 10. The CDR3 sequence is 16 residues long. CDR1 and CDR2 from the germline V gene are LNHDA and SQIVND (reference sequence).